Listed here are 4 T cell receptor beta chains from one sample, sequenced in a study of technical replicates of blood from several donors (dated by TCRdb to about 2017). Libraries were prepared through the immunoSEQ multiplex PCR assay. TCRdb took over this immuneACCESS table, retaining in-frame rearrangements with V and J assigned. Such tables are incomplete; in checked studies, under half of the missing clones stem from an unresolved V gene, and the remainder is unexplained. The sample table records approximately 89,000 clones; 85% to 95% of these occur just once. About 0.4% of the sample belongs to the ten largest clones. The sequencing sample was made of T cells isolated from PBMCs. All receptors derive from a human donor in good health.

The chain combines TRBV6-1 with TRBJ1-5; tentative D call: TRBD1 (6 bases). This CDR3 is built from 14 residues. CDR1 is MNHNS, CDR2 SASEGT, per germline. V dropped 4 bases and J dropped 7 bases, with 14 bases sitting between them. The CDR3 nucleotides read TGTGCCAGCAGTGGACAGGTTTTTAGACAGCCCCAGCATTTT. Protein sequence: CASSGQVFRQPQHF.

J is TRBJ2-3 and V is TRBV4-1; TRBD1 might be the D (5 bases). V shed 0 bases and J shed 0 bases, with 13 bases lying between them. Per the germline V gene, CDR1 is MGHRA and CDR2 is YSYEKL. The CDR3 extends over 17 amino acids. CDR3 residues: CASSQDHLGDSTDTQYF. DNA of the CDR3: TGCGCCAGCAGCCAAGACCACCTAGGGGATAGCACAGATACGCAGTATTTT.

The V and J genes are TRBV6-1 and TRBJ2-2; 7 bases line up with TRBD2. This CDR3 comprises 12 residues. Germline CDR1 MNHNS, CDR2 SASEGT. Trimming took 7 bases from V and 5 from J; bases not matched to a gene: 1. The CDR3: CASKGGTGELFF. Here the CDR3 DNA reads TGTGCCAGCAAGGGAGGGACCGGGGAGCTGTTTTTT.

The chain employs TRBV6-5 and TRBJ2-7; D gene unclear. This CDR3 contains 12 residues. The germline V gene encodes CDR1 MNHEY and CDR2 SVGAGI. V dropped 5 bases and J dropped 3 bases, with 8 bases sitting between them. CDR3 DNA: TGTGCCAGCAGTCCGGGTCGCTACGAGCAGTACTTC. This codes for CASSPGRYEQYF.